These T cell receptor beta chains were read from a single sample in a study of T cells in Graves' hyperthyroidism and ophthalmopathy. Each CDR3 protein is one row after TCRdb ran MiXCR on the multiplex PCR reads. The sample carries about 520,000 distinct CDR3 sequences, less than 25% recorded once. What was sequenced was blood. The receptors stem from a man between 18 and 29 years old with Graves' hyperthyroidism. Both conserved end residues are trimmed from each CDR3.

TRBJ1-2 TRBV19 ATSTGIYGYT
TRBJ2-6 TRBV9 ASSVGASSSGANVLT
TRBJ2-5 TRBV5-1 ASIPQGPSETQY
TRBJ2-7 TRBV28 ASTSGLTPDEQY
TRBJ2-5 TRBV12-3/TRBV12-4 ASSQRGAGTQY
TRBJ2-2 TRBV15 ATSMTETGELF
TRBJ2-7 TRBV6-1 ASSEQGQGGYEQY
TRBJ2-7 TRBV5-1 ASSWITGFPYEQY
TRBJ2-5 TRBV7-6 ASSLEVQGVEGETQY
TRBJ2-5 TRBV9 ASSGGQGEGQY
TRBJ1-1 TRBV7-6 ASSSETDTEAF
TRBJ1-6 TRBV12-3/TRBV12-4 ASSPYNSPLH
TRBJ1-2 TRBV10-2 ASSESFRGASGYT
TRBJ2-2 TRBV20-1 SAREGVSDTGELF
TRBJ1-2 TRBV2 ASSRIGTNYGYT
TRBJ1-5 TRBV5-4 ASSLRAVAYSNQPQH
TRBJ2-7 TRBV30 AWSGIAGAYEQY
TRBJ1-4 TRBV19 ASNRGAGLTNEKLF
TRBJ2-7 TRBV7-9 ASSLDRGTQYEQY
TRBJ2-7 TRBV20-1 SAGWSAEQY
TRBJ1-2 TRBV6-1 ASSELHSGYYGYT
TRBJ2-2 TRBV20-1 SARVFLAGVTGELF
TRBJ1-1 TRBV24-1 ATSDDMNTEAF
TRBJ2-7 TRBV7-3 ASSFAGDGTYEQY
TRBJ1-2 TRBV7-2 ASSAAMGIYGYT
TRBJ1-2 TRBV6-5 ASSSTGGGGYGYT
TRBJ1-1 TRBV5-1 ASSLEADSTEAF
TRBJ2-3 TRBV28 ASTIAGGSGDTQY
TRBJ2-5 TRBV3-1 ASSQAGSGQETQY
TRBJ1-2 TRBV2 ASSGGQGSSGYT
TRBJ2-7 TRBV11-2 ASSPLSYEQY
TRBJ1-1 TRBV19 ASSMNTMNTEAF
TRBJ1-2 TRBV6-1 ASSRSMGTYGYT
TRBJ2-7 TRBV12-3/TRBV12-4 ASSWTGQPTYEQY
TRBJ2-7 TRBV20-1 SAIGGLPYEQY
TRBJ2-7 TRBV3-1 ASSHGWSSSYEQY
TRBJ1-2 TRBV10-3 AISETSVGEANYGYT
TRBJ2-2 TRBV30 ALTQGISGGELF
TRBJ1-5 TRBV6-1 ASTPGASQPQH
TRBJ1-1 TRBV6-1 ASTTGWGRNTEAF
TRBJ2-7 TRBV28 ASTLGQSEQY
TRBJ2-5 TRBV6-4 ASRLPGAFQETQY
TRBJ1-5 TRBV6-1 ASHTGRGHQPQH
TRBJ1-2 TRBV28 ASSPTIGYGYT
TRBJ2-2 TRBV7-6 ASSYAYRGQNTGELF
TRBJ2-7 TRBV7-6 ASSPQDRGEQY
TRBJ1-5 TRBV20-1 SAARLRGGNQPQH
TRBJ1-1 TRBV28 AIDSGRGWAEAF
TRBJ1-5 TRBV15 ATRQADSNQPQH
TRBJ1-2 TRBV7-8 ASSLEQGENYGYT
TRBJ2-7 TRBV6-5 ASSYDGIYEQY
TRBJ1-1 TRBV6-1 ASSRQGSDTEAF
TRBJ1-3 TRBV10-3 AISESSTLGNTIY
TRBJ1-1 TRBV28 ASSLRAGAEAF
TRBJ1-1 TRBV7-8 ASSTGQGAEAF
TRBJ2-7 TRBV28 ASSLPKGGAYEQY
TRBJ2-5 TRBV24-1 ATSAGTFQETQY
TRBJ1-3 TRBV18 ASPVLGQGNPPIY
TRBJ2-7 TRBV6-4 ASSPGTGGSIPYEQY
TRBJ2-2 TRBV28 ASRPLRASNTGELF